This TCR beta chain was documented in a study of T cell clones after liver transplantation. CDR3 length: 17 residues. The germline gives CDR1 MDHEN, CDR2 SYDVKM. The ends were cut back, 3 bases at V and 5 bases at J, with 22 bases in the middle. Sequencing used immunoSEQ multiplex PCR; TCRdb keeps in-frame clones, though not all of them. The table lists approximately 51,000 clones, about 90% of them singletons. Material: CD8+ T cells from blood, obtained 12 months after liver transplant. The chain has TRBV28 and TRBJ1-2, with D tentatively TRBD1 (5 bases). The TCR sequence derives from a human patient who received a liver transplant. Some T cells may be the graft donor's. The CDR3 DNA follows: TGTGCCAGCAGTTTTCGGGGACTTCCCTTTGGGGAATATGGCTACACCTTC. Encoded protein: CASSFRGLPFGEYGYTF.